This TCR beta chain was found in a study of blood T cells in healthy people across ages. The authors isolated at least 6 million PBMCs per sample. Combining a sample-barcoded 5' primer with a J-beta primer mix, a second PCR ran for roughly 7 to 11 cycles. A template-switch adaptor that had 12 random nucleotides put a tag on each cDNA molecule. TCRdb itself ran the 5' RACE reads through MiXCR, one entry per CDR3 protein. The table records about 1 million distinct CDR3 sequences, more than 35% of them present only once. The length of the CDR3 is 14 residues. The trim removed 7 bases at V and 1 base at J, leaving 5 bases unmatched. The germline CDR1 and CDR2 sequences are SNHLY and FYNNEI.

This clonotype was obtained from a woman aged 60-75 years in good health. The rearrangement joins TRBV2 to TRBJ2-3; 7 bases agree with TRBD2. Sequencing was done on a sample of blood. The CDR3: CASMKGRGTDTQYF. The CDR3 nucleotides read TGTGCCAGCATGAAAGGGAGGGGCACAGATACGCAGTATTTT.